Given below is one TCR beta chain in context. Its antigen is unknown. TCRdb passed the reads through MiXCR, listing each CDR3 protein once. The sample holds about 700,000 distinct CDR3 sequences, 33% seen once. These data belong to a study of T cell repertoires in cytomegalovirus infection. Overall study findings and caveats: Dominant in the ex vivo response were TCR beta clonotypes restricted by HLA-C and specific for CMV.

The J segment lost 8 bases and the V segment lost 4 bases, leaving 10 bases of the junction unmatched. CDR1 and CDR2 from the germline V gene are MGHRA and YSYEKL. The CDR3 covers 15 residues. The chain has TRBV4-1 and TRBJ1-4, with 7 bases matching TRBD1. The TCR comes from a human donor in good health (CMV status not recorded). Some clones in this sample may be carry-over from other donors' samples. This specimen was cultured PBMCs, taken from culture after CMV antigen stimulation. This CDR3 reads CASSPRTGRKEKLFF. CDR3 nucleotide sequence: TGCGCCAGCAGCCCACGGACAGGACGAAAGGAAAAACTGTTTTTT.